A selection of T cell receptor beta chains follows, all from one sample in a study of response to subunit inactivated influenza vaccine. TCRdb re-called the RT-PCR reads through MiXCR, storing one row per CDR3 protein. The sample consists of 450,000 to 600,000 distinct CDR3 sequences, approximately 15% of them appearing once. This specimen consisted of CD4+ T cells sorted from PBMCs, obtained 23 to 25 months after vaccination. The receptor set was obtained from a man aged 50 to 69 who received an inactivated influenza vaccine. Both conserved end residues are part of each CDR3. A D gene is named only where the DNA matches it firmly. Where a row states a size, it is once, few, many or the class of an expanded clone; other rows omit it.

>.|TRBJ2-3|.|TRBV6-5
TGTGCCAGCAGTTACTCGTTGCCGAAAAGGGGGTATACGCAGTATTTT
CASSYSLPKRGYTQYF
>.|TRBJ2-3|TRBD2|TRBV20-1
TGCAGTGCCCACAGCGGGAGGGGAAGCACAGATACGCAGTATTTT
CSAHSGRGSTDTQYF
>few|TRBJ2-7|.|TRBV11-2
TGTGCCAGCAGCCTAGCATTAAGGGGCGGCGAGCAGTACTTC
CASSLALRGGEQYF
>few|TRBJ1-1|.|TRBV20-1
TGCAGTGGGGGGCAGGGGACGGGCACTGAAGCTTTCTTT
CSGGQGTGTEAFF
>.|TRBJ2-3|TRBD1|TRBV11-2
TGTGCCAGCAGCTTAGATCAGACAGGGAGCACAGATACGCAGTATTTT
CASSLDQTGSTDTQYF
>few|TRBJ2-5|TRBD2|TRBV14
TGTGCCAGCAGCCAAGGTCGTCTAGCGGGAGTGGAGACCCAGTACTTC
CASSQGRLAGVETQYF
>.|TRBJ1-2|TRBD1|TRBV15
TGTGCCACCAGCAGAGGACAGGGGGACTTCTATGGCTACACCTTC
CATSRGQGDFYGYTF
>few|TRBJ2-5|.|TRBV18
TGTGCCAGCTCCCGGGTGTCTTCCCAAGAGACCCAGTACTTC
CASSRVSSQETQYF
>many|TRBJ1-1|.|TRBV3-1
TGTGCCAGCAGCCTGCTGGGGGGGAACACTGAAGCTTTCTTT
CASSLLGGNTEAFF
>many|TRBJ1-1|.|TRBV5-1
TGCGCCAGCAGCTCACAGGGCTCTGAAGCTTTCTTT
CASSSQGSEAFF
>few|TRBJ2-2|TRBD2|TRBV29-1
TGCAGCGTTGTTCCGCAGGGAGGGTTGAACACCGGGGAGCTGTTTTTT
CSVVPQGGLNTGELFF
>few|TRBJ2-5|.|TRBV5-1
TGCGCCAGCAGGTTGAGGGGGGTCCAAGAGACCCAGTACTTC
CASRLRGVQETQYF
>.|TRBJ2-2|TRBD2|TRBV4-2
TGTGCCAGCAGCCAAGAGACTAGCGGGAGGACCGGGGAGCTGTTTTTT
CASSQETSGRTGELFF
>few|TRBJ2-1|TRBD1|TRBV5-1
TGCGCCAGCAGCTTGTCCGGGACAGGGGGTTACAATGAGCAGTTCTTC
CASSLSGTGGYNEQFF
>.|TRBJ1-1|.|TRBV6-6
TGTGCCAGCAGCCGGGACCTGGGTGAAGCTTTCTTT
CASSRDLGEAFF
>few|TRBJ2-5|.|TRBV7-9
TGTGCCAGCAGCCCGCTTGGTGGGGCTTTGGGGGAGACCCAGTACTTC
CASSPLGGALGETQYF
>.|TRBJ2-2|.|TRBV24-1
TGTGCCACCAGAGAAGAGGACACCGGGGAGCTGTTTTTT
CATREEDTGELFF
>.|TRBJ2-7|TRBD2|TRBV20-1
TGCAGTGCCTTCGGCCTGCTAGCGGGGCCTTACGAGCAGTACTTC
CSAFGLLAGPYEQYF
>.|TRBJ2-3|TRBD2|TRBV20-1
TGCAGTGCTAGAGATCTCAGAGCGGCTAGCGGGGATCATACGCAGTATTTT
CSARDLRAASGDHTQYF
>.|TRBJ2-4|TRBD1|TRBV5-1
TGCGCCAGCAGCTGGACAGGGGGCGAAGCCAAAAACATTCAGTACTTC
CASSWTGGEAKNIQYF
>.|TRBJ2-1|.|TRBV7-9
TGTGCCAGCAGCGGTGCAGGGGAGGAACCTTACGGTGAGCAGTTCTTC
CASSGAGEEPYGEQFF
>.|TRBJ2-5|.|TRBV6-2/TRBV6-3
TGTGCCAGCAGTTACTCGAGTACACAGGAATCCACCCAGTACTTC
CASSYSSTQESTQYF
>.|TRBJ2-3|.|TRBV4-3
TGCGCCAGCAGCCAACAACGGGGGCTGAGAGATACGCAGTATTTT
CASSQQRGLRDTQYF
>.|TRBJ1-4|.|TRBV4-2
TGTGCCAGCAGCCTAGATTTTCGTGAAAAACTGTTTTTT
CASSLDFREKLFF
>many|TRBJ2-7|TRBD1|TRBV7-9
TGTGCCAGCAGCCCACCCGGGACAGAAGGCGAGCAGTACTTC
CASSPPGTEGEQYF
>many|TRBJ2-1|TRBD2|TRBV10-3
TGTGCCATCCAGGCTAGCGGGAGCTCCTACAATGAGCAGTTCTTC
CAIQASGSSYNEQFF
>few|TRBJ1-2|.|TRBV28
TGTGCCAGCAGTTCGACAGCGTATGGCTACACCTTC
CASSSTAYGYTF
>.|TRBJ2-3|TRBD1|TRBV7-9
TGTGCCAGCAGCTCCCACCCCCGGGGACAGGGGAGAGATACGCAGTATTTT
CASSSHPRGQGRDTQYF
>.|TRBJ1-2|TRBD1|TRBV10-3
TGTGCCATCAGTGAGACAGGGGCCAATAACTATGGCTACACCTTC
CAISETGANNYGYTF
>many|TRBJ2-1|TRBD2|TRBV20-1
TGCAGTGCTAGTACTAGCGGGAGGTCCAGCTACAATGAGCAGTTCTTC
CSASTSGRSSYNEQFF
>few|TRBJ2-7|TRBD1|TRBV7-2
TGTGCCAGCAGCTTAGACAGGGGGGAGAACGAGCAGTACTTC
CASSLDRGENEQYF
>few|TRBJ2-7|.|TRBV29-1
TGCAGCGTTGACGGGGACCCCTCCTACGAGCAGTACTTC
CSVDGDPSYEQYF
>.|TRBJ1-1|TRBD1|TRBV5-1
TGCGCCAGCAGCCCGGCCGACAGGGGGACAACTGAAGCTTTCTTT
CASSPADRGTTEAFF
>.|TRBJ2-1|TRBD2|TRBV20-1
TGCAGTGCTCCTCGACTAGCGGCCTCCTACAATGAGCAGTTCTTC
CSAPRLAASYNEQFF
>few|TRBJ2-2|.|TRBV5-6
TGTGCCAGCAGCCAGGGGTCTTGGAGCACCGGGGAGCTGTTTTTT
CASSQGSWSTGELFF
>few|TRBJ2-5|TRBD2|TRBV12-3/TRBV12-4
TGTGCCAGCATGTACGGGGGGTCAGAGACCCAGTACTTC
CASMYGGSETQYF
>.|TRBJ2-6|.|TRBV6-5
TGTGCCAGCAGTTACCGTTCGGTAACGGGCAACGTCCTGACTTTC
CASSYRSVTGNVLTF
>.|TRBJ2-2|TRBD1|TRBV10-3
TGTGCCATCAGGACCGGACAGGGGGGTTCCACCGGGGAGCTGTTTTTT
CAIRTGQGGSTGELFF
>few|TRBJ2-7|.|TRBV6-1
TGTGCCAGCAGTTTACAGGAATACGAGCAGTACTTC
CASSLQEYEQYF